This T cell receptor beta chain was sequenced during a study of T cell repertoires in cytomegalovirus infection. General study points: In two of eight donors, the top clonotype was HLA-C-restricted CMV-specific.

This clonotype was picked up many times. What it recognizes is unknown. TCRdb redid the calling of the reads with MiXCR, one entry per CDR3 protein. The table includes about 250,000 distinct CDR3 sequences, about 15% detected once. The CDR3 is 14 residues long. The germline V gene has CDR1 SGHRS and CDR2 YFSETQ. V was clipped by 0 bases and J by 7 bases, with 13 bases between them. Sequenced material: CD8+ T cells from PBMCs. V is TRBV5-1 and J is TRBJ1-2; weak D call: TRBD1 (6 bases). The TCR comes from a human donor in good health (CMV status not recorded). Some clones in this sample may be carry-over from other donors' samples. The DNA for the CDR3 is TGCGCCAGCAGCTTGGTCTTCGGGGGCCGTGGCTACACCTTC. Translating it yields CASSLVFGGRGYTF.